The 9 T cell receptor beta chains in this list originate from one sample, sequenced in a study of cytomegalovirus exposure and HLA in healthy donors. 60 Vbeta and 13 Jbeta primers were used in PCR. Assay: immunoSEQ multiplex PCR; the TCRdb copy retains only in-frame clones and omits some. The sample holds more than 110,000 clones, roughly 80% seen once. Sequencing was carried out using PBMCs. The receptors stem from a male donor in good health and CMV-seronegative.

The V call is TRBV7-9, the J call TRBJ1-1; D not certain. This CDR3 contains 14 residues. CDR1 SEHNR and CDR2 FQNEAQ come from the germline V gene (reference sequence). Trimming stripped 0 bases from V and 6 bases from J, with 11 bases between. The CDR3 loop reads CASSLASGTPEAFF. In DNA, the CDR3 is TGTGCCAGCAGCTTAGCGTCGGGAACCCCTGAAGCTTTCTTT. Together with reference TRBV7-9 and TRBJ1-1, the CDR3 gives the full variable domain: DTGVSQNPRHKITKRGQNVTFRCDPISEHNRLYWYRQTLGQGPEFLTYFQNEAQLEKSRLLSDRFSAERPKGSFSTLEIQRTEQGDSAMYLCASSLASGTPEAFFGQGTRLTVV.

The rearrangement uses TRBV7-9 and TRBJ1-2; TRBD1 aligns across 8 bases. Germline values: CDR1 SEHNR, CDR2 FQNEAQ (reference sequence). The CDR3 loop spans 17 amino acids. With 1 base clipped from V and 3 bases from J, the junction kept 10 bases outside the gene matches. The CDR3 DNA reads TGTGCCAGCAGCTTAGAGGGGACAGGAACGTCCTACTATGGCTACACCTTC. Translation gives CASSLEGTGTSYYGYTF.

The chain links TRBV7-3 to TRBJ2-7, with 7 bases lining up with TRBD1. CDR3 length equals 15 residues. The V and J ends lost 5 bases and 0 bases, in that order; junction bases with no gene match: 7. CDR1 and CDR2 from the germline V gene are SGHTA and FQGTGA. For the CDR3, the DNA is TGTGCCAGCAGCCGGGACAGTATGACCTCCTACGAGCAGTACTTC. Its protein product is CASSRDSMTSYEQYF. The full variable domain, in which reference TRBV7-3 and TRBJ2-7 provide the parts outside the CDR3, is GAGVSQTPSNKVTEKGKYVELRCDPISGHTALYWYRQSLGQGPEFLIYFQGTGAADDSGLPNDRFFAVRPEGSVSTLKIQRTERGDSAVYLCASSRDSMTSYEQYFGPGTRLTVT.

The V gene is TRBV20-1, the J gene TRBJ1-1; no clear D gene. V lost 8 bases and J lost 9, with 16 bases in between. The germline V gene encodes CDR1 DFQATT and CDR2 SNEGSKA (reference sequence). The CDR3 spans 11 residues. CDR3 bases: TGCAGTCCCGCCCATGAACTAAAAGCTTTCTTT. This sequence encodes CSPAHELKAFF.

The J gene is TRBJ1-5, the V gene TRBV6-1, with D maybe TRBD1 (6 bases). The CDR3 is 15 amino acids. V was trimmed by 6 bases and J by 3 bases, leaving 15 bases between them. The germline V gene has CDR1 MNHNS and CDR2 SASEGT. The CDR3 DNA reads TGTGCCAGCAGCACAGGACAGACTCTCAATCAGCCCCAGCATTTT. Translated: CASSTGQTLNQPQHF.

V gene TRBV7-9 combines with J gene TRBJ2-5; 7 bases are shared with TRBD1. The CDR3 runs to 15 residues. The J segment lost 3 bases and the V segment lost 1 base, leaving 5 bases of the junction unmatched. Germline assignment: CDR1 SEHNR and CDR2 FQNEAQ (reference sequence). CDR3 sequence reads: CASSLGDRDEETQYF. CDR3 DNA: TGTGCCAGCAGCTTAGGAGACAGGGACGAAGAGACCCAGTACTTC.

The V and J genes are TRBV7-9 and TRBJ1-4; a weak D match, TRBD1 (6 bases). The V end was cut by 6 bases, the J end by 8 bases, with 16 bases between. Looked up from germline, CDR1 is SEHNR and CDR2 is FQNEAQ (reference sequence). The CDR3 totals 14 residues. CDR3 coding DNA: TGTGCCAGCAGACAAACAGGGAGTAGCGAAAAACTGTTTTTT. Amino acid sequence: CASRQTGSSEKLFF. Drawing the rest from reference TRBV7-9 and TRBJ1-4, the complete variable domain is DTGVSQNPRHKITKRGQNVTFRCDPISEHNRLYWYRQTLGQGPEFLTYFQNEAQLEKSRLLSDRFSAERPKGSFSTLEIQRTEQGDSAMYLCASRQTGSSEKLFFGSGTQLSVL.

The chain carries TRBV10-3 and TRBJ2-6; TRBD1 aligns across 11 bases. Germline V gives CDR1 ENHRY, CDR2 SYGVKD. The CDR3 spans 17 residues. The junction had 5 bases not matched to a gene; V was cut back by 4 bases and J by 3 bases. CDR3 nucleotide sequence: TGTGCCATCAGTGGGGGACAGGGGGTAGATGGGGCCAACGTCCTGACTTTC. Translated: CAISGGQGVDGANVLTF.

The rearrangement joins TRBV28 to TRBJ1-6, with D maybe TRBD1 (5 bases). The CDR3 contains 15 residues. V lost 1 base and J lost 9, with 13 bases in between. In germline, CDR1 is MDHEN, CDR2 SYDVKM. CDR3 protein: CASSLSGESGSPLHF. The CDR3 DNA reads as TGTGCCAGCAGTTTATCGGGGGAATCTGGTTCACCCCTCCACTTT.